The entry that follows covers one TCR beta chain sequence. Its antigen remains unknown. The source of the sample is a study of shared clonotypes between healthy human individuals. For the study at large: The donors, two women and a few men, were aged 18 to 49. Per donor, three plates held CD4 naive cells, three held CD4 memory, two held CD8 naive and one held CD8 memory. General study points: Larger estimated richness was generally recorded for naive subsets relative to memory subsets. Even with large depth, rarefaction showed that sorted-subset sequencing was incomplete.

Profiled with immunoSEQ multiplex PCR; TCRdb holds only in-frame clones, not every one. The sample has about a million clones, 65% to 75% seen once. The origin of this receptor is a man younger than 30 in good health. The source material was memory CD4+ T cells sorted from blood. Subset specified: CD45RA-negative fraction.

Here the CDR3 DNA reads TGTGCCAGCAACCCCTCGGAGCTGAGACAGCCCTACGAGCAGTACTTC. It yields the protein CASNPSELRQPYEQYF. V usage is TRBV28 and J usage is TRBJ2-7; possibly TRBD1 for D (5 bases). Germline values: CDR1 MDHEN, CDR2 SYDVKM. The CDR3 runs 16 residues. Trimming removed 7 bases from V and 2 bases from J, with 21 bases in between.